This entry features one T cell receptor (beta chain) sequence. This clone was seen only once. No cognate antigen has been identified for it. Base qualities are not recorded, but no much larger clone differs from it by a single base. The sample belongs to a study of shared clonotypes between healthy human individuals (TCRdb year 2020). In terms of the full investigation: Two women and three men aged 18 to 49 years were included in the cohort. For each donor, CD4 naive and CD4 memory were each given three plates, CD8 naive was given two plates, and CD8 memory was given one plate. To estimate repertoire size and how much clonotype sharing occurs between individuals, the study deeply sequenced the blood TCR repertoires of five healthy adults. To increase sequencing depth and limit assay-specific biases, TCR repertoire library preparation and sequencing were carried out by different laboratories using diverse techniques. Each donor's leukapheresis produced roughly between roughly 0.85 and 9.5 billion PBMCs. Overall results and qualifications from the work: Larger estimated clonotype richness was generally found for naive subsets than for memory subsets. Clonotypes shared by all four sorted-subset donors showed higher generation probabilities than non-shared clonotypes. When a handful of donors were compared, the shared fraction of clonotypes was 5% to 6.5% for naive CD4, about 4% for naive CD8, roughly 2.5% for memory CD4, and less than 0.5% for memory CD8. Only blood was sampled, and tissue TCR repertoires likely differ from those in blood. Because the study included only a small number of donors, the genetic and exposure-history diversity represented was limited. Even with the large sequencing depth, rarefaction of the sorted-subset datasets indicated that sequencing was incomplete. Based on pairwise subsampling, the degree of clonotype sharing among donors was expected to be affected by sequencing depth.

The donors were healthy, HIV-negative adults who had no recently reported acute infections or vaccinations. All donors were Caucasian adults living in Nashville, Tennessee, USA. CD4+ T cells were enriched by magnetic negative selection; naive cells were then positively selected on CD45RA, and the negative fraction formed the memory subset. Blood was collected by leukapheresis, and PBMCs were isolated by Ficoll-Histopaque density gradient centrifugation and then cryopreserved in liquid nitrogen vapor phase. Analytical flow cytometry was used to check the purity and quantity of every magnetically sorted T cell population. Genomic DNA was isolated from every sorted fraction and measured by UV absorbance on a Nanodrop 2000c. TCR CDR3 regions were amplified from genomic DNA by multiplex PCR using the deep immunoSEQ assay. Extracted genomic DNA from each cell subset was distributed evenly across all wells of several immunoSEQ 96-well plates, and each plate was treated as a replicate. For sorted subsets, 200 to 250 ng genomic DNA, equal to 25,000 to 35,000 T cell genomes, was loaded into each replicate PCR. Purified libraries were measured with a Qubit 3.0 fluorometer, size-checked on a Bioanalyzer 2100, and measured again with the KAPA Library Quantification kit. Every immunoSEQ 96-well plate was sequenced on a separate single-read 150-cycle Illumina NextSeq 550 flow cell. As for the authors' bioinformatics: Because the immunoSEQ output held only junctional sequences and lacked quality scores, the filtering could not match the filtering applied to full-length reads. Sequences were annotated with PyIR, a Python wrapper for IgBLAST v1.9, using IMGT germline references to assign V/J genes and CDR3. Reads with weak V/J assignments (E-value above 1e-6), missing CDR3, stop codons, out-of-frame junctions, or ambiguous translated residues were removed. V3J clonotypes were defined by identical inferred V gene, J gene, and CDR3 amino acid sequence. Percentage overlap between repertoires was computed as shared unique clonotypes divided by the size of the smaller repertoire. Three approaches were used to assess repertoire richness: RTK rarefaction, the Chao1 estimator, and Recon v2.1 estimates of unobserved clonotypes. Generation probabilities were computed with OLGA for all TCRbeta clonotypes obtained by the gDNA method from several donors. Entries here come from immuneACCESS through TCRdb and include only in-frame sequences with V and J called. Some clones fail to appear in such tables; in the studies checked, an unresolved V gene covers under half of the shortfall, and the cause of the remainder is unknown. V, J and clone size were drawn from that table, and D and trimming were deduced from the DNA. The sample table records some 2.1 million clones; 85% to 95% of these occur just once. The ten largest clonotypes hold 0.1% to 0.15% of the sample.

The germline ends are 11 bases apart after V is trimmed by 5 bases and J by 0 bases. Per the germline V gene (reference sequence), MNHEY is the CDR1 and SMNVEV is the CDR2. The CDR3, from cysteine to phenylalanine, totals 16 residues. Just CDR3 DNA is preserved here, 48 bases in frame from base 1. The source material was naive CD4+ T cells sorted from blood. The sample's cell subset or site label is to be understood as: CD45RA+ positively selected. Recombination connected TRBV27 to TRBJ2-6; the D gene is perhaps TRBD1, on 6 matching bases. This clonotype was obtained from a man in his late teens or twenties in good health. CDR3 loop: CASSKQTGSGANVLTF. The nucleotides are TGTGCCAGCAGTAAACAGACAGGCTCTGGGGCCAACGTCCTGACTTTC.